Each of the 13 T cell receptor beta chains below was sequenced from the same sample in a study of CDR3 diversity in severe acne. Using its own MiXCR run on the PCR reads, TCRdb lists one record per CDR3 protein. Of about 90,000 distinct CDR3 sequences in the sample, around 47% were seen once. Sequenced material: blood. Every receptor here comes from a male donor with severe acne vulgaris.

This clonotype was recorded many times. It may be a read error: a sequence one base away is much more abundant. V gene TRBV9 combines with J gene TRBJ2-5, with D unclear. The germline V gene encodes CDR1 SGDLS and CDR2 YYNGEE. The CDR3 runs 13 residues. The CDR3, as DNA: TGTGCCAGCAGCGGCACTACACAAGAGACCCAGCACTTC. Its translation is CASSGTTQETQHF.

The chain is built from TRBV5-5 and TRBJ1-4; D ambiguous. The germline V and J ends were trimmed by 0 bases and 11 bases, with 23 bases remaining between them. The CDR3 runs to 17 residues. Germline assignment: CDR1 SGHKS and CDR2 YYEKEE (reference sequence). CDR3 sequence: CASSLEIRSRRPVKLFF. CDR3 DNA sequence: TGTGCCAGCAGCTTGGAGATTAGAAGCCGGCGCCCAGTGAAACTGTTTTTT.

This sequence joins TRBV9 and TRBJ2-7, with D possibly being TRBD2 (5 bases). CDR1 and CDR2 from the germline V gene are SGDLS and YYNGEE. V lost 0 bases and J 5 bases, leaving 9 bases between the germline ends. The CDR3 spans 13 residues. CDR3 DNA sequence: TGTGCCAGCAGCGTAGCGGCGGGCGACGAGCAGTACTTC. This sequence encodes CASSVAAGDEQYF. Complete variable domain (other parts from reference TRBV9 and TRBJ2-7): DSGVTQTPKHLITATGQRVTLRCSPRSGDLSVYWYQQSLDQGLQFLIQYYNGEERAKGNILERFSAQQFPDLHSELNLSSLELGDSALYFCASSVAAGDEQYFGPGTRLTVT.

This chain uses TRBV29-1 with TRBJ1-2; D gene unclear. V was shortened by 3 bases and J by 1 base, with 3 bases between the two germline ends. This CDR3 contains 11 residues. Germline V CDR1 and CDR2: SQVTM, ANQGSEA. The CDR3 nucleotides are TGCAGCGTTGACGGTAACTATGGCTACACCTTC. As protein: CSVDGNYGYTF.

The V gene is TRBV7-9, the J gene TRBJ2-1, with TRBD2 matching over 13 bases. The V gene's germline CDR1 is SEHNR and CDR2 FQNEAQ (reference sequence). The V and J ends lost 5 bases and 9 bases, in that order; junction bases with no gene match: 4. The CDR3 covers 14 residues. The DNA for the CDR3 is TGTGCCAGCAGCGTACTAGCGGGAGGGGGTGAGCAGTTCTTC. This sequence encodes CASSVLAGGGEQFF.

At least ten counts were recorded for this clonotype. The CDR3 coding sequence is TGTGCCAGCAGCTTAGGGACGTTTAATTCACCCCTCCACTTT. This codes for CASSLGTFNSPLHF. This chain uses TRBV7-3 with TRBJ1-6, with TRBD1 as a possible D gene (5 bases). Germline V gene lookup returns CDR1 SGHTA and CDR2 FQGTGA. V shed 2 bases and J shed 6 bases, with 8 bases lying between them. The CDR3 is made up of 14 amino acids.

The V gene is TRBV6-5, the J gene TRBJ1-3; D might be TRBD1 (5 bases). Germline CDR1 reads MNHEY; CDR2 reads SVGAGI. The CDR3 has 14 residues. V dropped 4 bases and J dropped 1 base, with 8 bases sitting between them. The CDR3 DNA reads as TGTGCCAGCAGTTTCGGGGGATCTGGAAACACCATATATTTT. Its translation: CASSFGGSGNTIYF.

The sample holds many counts of this clonotype. The V and J genes are TRBV5-8 and TRBJ2-1, with a weak D call TRBD2 (6 bases). CDR3 length: 14 residues. V gave up 0 bases and J gave up 10 bases, with 14 bases separating them. CDR1 is SGHTS, CDR2 YDEGEE, per germline. CDR3 sequence: CASSLADGGWEQFF. In DNA, the CDR3 is TGTGCCAGCAGCTTGGCGGACGGGGGATGGGAGCAGTTCTTC.

The J gene is TRBJ2-1, the V gene TRBV7-4, with TRBD2 matching 10 bases. This CDR3 contains 14 residues. V shed 6 bases, J shed 9 bases, and the junction held 8 bases outside the gene matches. Germline-derived CDR1 and CDR2 are SGHVT and SQSDAQ. The CDR3 DNA reads as TGTGCCAGCAGTCCAGCGGGAGGGCCGAGTGAGCAGTTCTTC. Translated, it gives CASSPAGGPSEQFF.

This clonotype was seen at least ten times. The chain couples TRBV27 to TRBJ2-7, with D perhaps matching TRBD1 (6 bases). V was cut by 3 bases and J by 0 bases, with 9 bases left in between. CDR1 and CDR2 (germline): MNHEY, SMNVEV (reference sequence). CDR3 size: 14 residues. This chain's CDR3 is CASSFSDSSYEQYF. The CDR3 coding sequence is TGTGCCAGCAGTTTTTCGGACAGCTCCTACGAGCAGTACTTC.

This chain links TRBV7-8 with TRBJ2-3; 7 bases are a match to TRBD1. V gave up 3 bases and J gave up 2 bases; unmatched junction bases: 2. Germline V gene data show CDR1 as SGHVS and CDR2 as FQNEAQ. The CDR3 is made up of 14 amino acids. The CDR3 spells CASSFTGVTDTQYF. The CDR3 DNA is TGTGCCAGCAGCTTTACAGGGGTCACAGATACGCAGTATTTT.

The chain carries TRBV6-1 and TRBJ1-2; TRBD1 might be the D (5 bases). V lost 1 base, J lost 7 bases, and 7 bases lay in between. The germline gives CDR1 MNHNS, CDR2 SASEGT. The length of the CDR3 is 12 residues. The CDR3 bases are TGTGCCAGCAGTGAAGTTGGGGGTGGCTACACCTTC. Residues: CASSEVGGGYTF.

Points on this clonotype: The conserved closing phenylalanine or tryptophan is absent in this CDR3, likely reflecting a read error. The DNA is omitted, as the CDR3 cannot be located on it reliably, and the CDR3 follows TCRdb's listing. The chain combines TRBV2 with TRBJ2-1; TRBD2, as called in the table, went unchecked against the DNA. The CDR3 sequence runs 16 residues, both termini included. In germline, CDR1 is SNHLY, CDR2 FYNNEI. CDR3 region: CASSPSPGLAANQHFV.